The source of this TCR beta chain is a study of T cell repertoires in cytomegalovirus infection. As for the study in general: Recently identified HLA-C-restricted and well-studied HLA-B-restricted CMV epitopes were used. From public TCR beta signatures came an indication of both CMV infection and matching HLA type. Study observations and caveats: CMV carriers with the relevant HLA were identified by cumulative public TCR beta family frequency. The ex vivo response was dominated by HLA-C-restricted CMV-specific TCR beta clonotypes.

TCRdb used MiXCR to reprocess the reads, holding one entry per CDR3 protein. This sample carries 100,000 to 150,000 distinct CDR3 sequences, 30% to 40% of them seen once, and the ten largest clones take roughly 50%. CDR3 length: 16 amino acids. The V gene end was trimmed by 0 bases and the J gene end by 8 bases; junction bases not matched to a gene: 6. CDR1 is LGHNA and CDR2 is YNFKEQ in the germline V gene. As concerns this clonotype: Its antigen is not known.

The origin of this receptor is a human donor in good health (CMV status not recorded). Some clones in this sample may be carry-over from other donors' samples. This material consisted of CD8+ T cells from cultured PBMCs, taken from culture after CMV antigen stimulation. V and J are TRBV4-2 and TRBJ1-6, with TRBD1 identical over 8 bases. The CDR3 is CASSQELGQVYSPLHF. As DNA, the CDR3 is TGTGCCAGCAGCCAAGAGCTGGGACAGGTCTATTCACCCCTCCACTTT.